One TCR beta chain is described in this entry. Its antigen is unidentified. It was with a sample-barcoded 5' primer and a J-beta primer mix that a second PCR of roughly 6 to 11 cycles was run. TCRdb itself ran the 5' RACE reads through MiXCR, one entry per CDR3 protein. The sample has 350,000 to 450,000 distinct CDR3 sequences; more than 45% are singletons. This specimen comes from a study of blood T cells in healthy people across ages. Points from the study as a whole: Among T cells, TCR beta diversity per million cells dropped roughly linearly as age rose.

The origin of this receptor is a man aged 60 to 69 in good health. Source material: blood.

This chain's CDR3 is CAISRNSQGSTGELFF. In DNA form, the CDR3 reads TGTGCCATCAGTCGAAACTCACAGGGGAGTACCGGGGAGCTGTTTTTT. This chain connects TRBV10-3 to TRBJ2-2; TRBD1 matches 7 bases. Germline-derived CDR1 and CDR2 are ENHRY and SYGVKD. The CDR3 is 16 amino acids. Losses at the gene ends were 5 bases for V and 5 bases for J; bases not matched to a gene: 11.